A single sample gave rise to the 2 T cell receptor beta chains below, sequenced in a study of blood T cell repertoires in COVID-19. Here immunoSEQ multiplex PCR was the method, and the copy in TCRdb shows in-frame clones only, minus some. Among around 78,000 clones, about four fifths were seen once, and the ten largest hold about 17%. Sample: peripheral blood. The receptors shown here come from a human donor in a cohort sampled during active COVID-19.

The rearrangement joins TRBV18 to TRBJ1-2; 12 bases are shared with TRBD1. J gave up 2 bases and V 3 bases, and 1 base lay outside the gene matches. The CDR3 consists of 15 residues. Looked up from germline, CDR1 is KGHSH and CDR2 is LQKENI. The CDR3, as DNA: TGTGCCAGCTCACCCGGGACAGGGGGCAACTATGGCTACACCTTC. Its protein is CASSPGTGGNYGYTF.

The rearrangement joins TRBV6-6 to TRBJ1-2, with D possibly TRBD1 on 5 matching bases. V gave up 8 bases and J gave up 6 bases, with 16 bases separating them. Germline values: CDR1 MNHNY, CDR2 SVGAGI (reference sequence). The CDR3 spans 13 residues. This CDR3 is CASRFQGPDGYTF. As DNA, the CDR3 is TGTGCCAGCCGTTTTCAGGGTCCTGATGGCTACACCTTC.